These T cell receptor beta chains were read from a single sample in a study of blood T cell repertoires in COVID-19. The table came from immunoSEQ multiplex PCR; TCRdb's copy has only in-frame clones and leaves some out. The sample holds 150,000 to 200,000 clones, around 77% seen once. Sample: peripheral blood. These receptors originate from a man in his 70s with acute or convalescent COVID-19. Each CDR3 is given with its conserved first and last residue. A D gene is named only where the DNA matches it firmly. For some rows the clone size is stated as once, few or many, or as a class when expanded; others skip it.

V gene	D gene	clone size	J gene	CDR3 protein	CDR3 DNA
TRBV24-1	TRBD1	NA	TRBJ1-2	CATSQTGAEYGYTF	TGTGCCACCAGCCAGACAGGGGCGGAGTATGGCTACACCTTC
TRBV10-3	NA	NA	TRBJ2-3	CAISSSTDTQYF	TGTGCCATCAGCTCGAGCACAGATACGCAGTATTTT
TRBV11-2	NA	NA	TRBJ2-7	CASSPPGQSYEQYF	TGTGCCAGCAGCCCCCCTGGGCAGTCCTACGAGCAGTACTTC
TRBV9	TRBD2	NA	TRBJ2-5	CASSISGGAYETQYF	TGTGCCAGCAGCATTAGCGGGGGGGCTTACGAGACCCAGTACTTC
TRBV28	TRBD1	NA	TRBJ2-7	CASSWIGRGPYEQYF	TGTGCCAGCAGTTGGATCGGCAGGGGGCCTTACGAGCAGTACTTC
TRBV5-8	TRBD2	once	TRBJ2-5	CASSLGLAGKETQYF	TGTGCCAGCAGCTTGGGTCTAGCGGGAAAAGAGACCCAGTACTTC
TRBV13	NA	NA	TRBJ1-5	CASSHQGGWGDQPQHF	TGTGCCAGCAGCCACCAGGGAGGTTGGGGGGATCAGCCCCAGCATTTT
TRBV10-1	TRBD2	once	TRBJ2-3	CASSVLAGGQDTQYF	TGCGCCAGCAGCGTACTAGCGGGGGGGCAAGATACGCAGTATTTT
TRBV19	NA	NA	TRBJ1-5	CASSIDSPRNQPQHF	TGTGCCAGTAGTATCGACTCCCCTCGGAATCAGCCCCAGCATTTT
TRBV7-7	TRBD2	few	TRBJ2-2	CASSPGVAGSTGELFF	TGTGCCAGCAGCCCTGGGGTAGCGGGGTCTACCGGGGAGCTGTTTTTT
TRBV19	TRBD2	NA	TRBJ2-3	CASKPQRGGQVTQYF	TGTGCCAGTAAGCCTCAGCGGGGGGGGCAGGTTACGCAGTATTTT
TRBV19	TRBD1	many	TRBJ2-7	CASSRLDREEEQYF	TGTGCCAGTAGTCGGTTGGACAGGGAGGAAGAGCAGTACTTC
TRBV7-2	TRBD2	NA	TRBJ2-1	CASSLRTSGSSSYNEQFF	TGTGCCAGCAGCTTAAGGACTAGCGGGTCAAGCTCCTACAATGAGCAGTTCTTC
TRBV9	NA	NA	TRBJ1-1	CASSVAQTENTEAFF	TGTGCCAGCAGCGTAGCCCAGACTGAGAACACTGAAGCTTTCTTT
TRBV11-3	TRBD1	NA	TRBJ1-2	CASSSRDRGAPNYGYTF	TGTGCCAGCAGCTCCCGGGACAGGGGGGCTCCTAACTATGGCTACACCTTC
TRBV5-4	NA	NA	TRBJ2-7	CASSVSGTYEQYF	TGTGCCAGCAGCGTTAGCGGTACCTACGAGCAGTACTTC
TRBV2	TRBD1	NA	TRBJ1-6	CASSDSRGQASPLHF	TGTGCCAGCAGTGATTCAAGGGGGCAAGCTTCACCCCTCCACTTT
TRBV5-1	NA	NA	TRBJ1-1	CASSLNSNTEAFF	TGCGCCAGCAGCTTGAACTCGAACACTGAAGCTTTCTTT
TRBV6-5	NA	NA	TRBJ1-1	CASSTGSPTEAFF	TGTGCCAGCAGTACCGGGAGCCCCACTGAAGCTTTCTTT
TRBV6-2/TRBV6-3	NA	NA	TRBJ2-7	CASSRGQGEQYF	TGTGCCAGCAGCCGTGGGCAGGGGGAGCAGTACTTC
TRBV5-6	NA	few	TRBJ2-7	CASSKTLSSYEQYF	TGTGCCAGCAGCAAGACTCTTAGCTCCTACGAGCAGTACTTC
TRBV4-1	NA	NA	TRBJ1-4	CASSQGTGNEKLFF	TGCGCCAGCAGCCAGGGAACAGGGAATGAAAAACTGTTTTTT
TRBV27	NA	many	TRBJ2-3	CASSLRESTDTQYF	TGTGCCAGCAGTTTACGGGAATCCACAGATACGCAGTATTTT
TRBV5-1	TRBD1	NA	TRBJ1-1	CASSPPPGQGLTEAFF	TGCGCCAGCAGCCCACCACCGGGACAGGGGTTGACTGAAGCTTTCTTT
TRBV11-3	NA	NA	TRBJ2-3	CASSGRQRNTDTQYF	TGTGCCAGCAGCGGTCGACAGCGCAACACAGATACGCAGTATTTT
TRBV7-2	TRBD2	NA	TRBJ2-3	CASSLAASGSPPDTQYF	TGTGCCAGCAGCTTAGCGGCTAGCGGGAGTCCCCCAGATACGCAGTATTTT
TRBV7-2	TRBD1	NA	TRBJ2-1	CASSLGSGGYEQFF	TGTGCCAGCAGCTTAGGTTCAGGGGGATATGAGCAGTTCTTC
TRBV25-1	NA	NA	TRBJ2-1	CASSLAGGTYNEQFF	TGTGCCAGCAGTTTAGCAGGAGGGACCTACAATGAGCAGTTCTTC
TRBV4-1	TRBD2	NA	TRBJ2-3	CASSQVGLAVTDTQYF	TGCGCCAGCAGCCAAGTGGGACTAGCGGTCACAGATACGCAGTATTTT
TRBV10-3	TRBD2	NA	TRBJ2-1	CAIRGLAGGTEQFF	TGTGCCATCAGAGGACTAGCGGGAGGCACTGAGCAGTTCTTC
TRBV3-1/TRBV3-2	TRBD1	once	TRBJ1-1	CASSQESYRGAFF	TGTGCCAGCAGCCAAGAGTCCTACAGGGGAGCTTTCTTT
TRBV30	NA	NA	TRBJ2-3	CAWKIGGTQYF	TGTGCCTGGAAGATCGGGGGTACGCAGTATTTT
TRBV10-2	TRBD1	NA	TRBJ1-2	CASSEADRGQGYTF	TGCGCCAGCAGTGAGGCGGACAGGGGGCAAGGCTACACCTTC
TRBV27	NA	NA	TRBJ2-7	CASSSAGLDEQYF	TGTGCCAGCAGTAGTGCAGGACTTGACGAGCAGTACTTC
TRBV6-5	TRBD1	NA	TRBJ1-1	CASSRDSNFNTEAFF	TGTGCCAGCTCGCGGGACAGTAATTTTAACACTGAAGCTTTCTTT
TRBV15	TRBD1	NA	TRBJ2-7	CATSPRQGAGEQYF	TGTGCCACCAGCCCTCGGCAGGGGGCAGGGGAGCAGTACTTC
TRBV3-1/TRBV3-2	TRBD1	NA	TRBJ1-5	CASSHQSGTGDNQPQHF	TGTGCCAGCAGCCATCAATCCGGGACAGGAGACAATCAGCCCCAGCATTTT
TRBV7-9	TRBD2	NA	TRBJ2-1	CASSGGVNEQFF	TGTGCCAGCAGCGGGGGGGTCAATGAGCAGTTCTTC
TRBV6-2/TRBV6-3	NA	NA	TRBJ1-5	CASSRGWGLDQPQHF	TGTGCCAGCAGTCGAGGCTGGGGGCTCGATCAGCCCCAGCATTTT
TRBV3-1/TRBV3-2	TRBD1	NA	TRBJ2-2	CASSPGDRGPSGELFF	TGTGCCAGCAGCCCGGGGGACAGGGGGCCCTCCGGGGAGCTGTTTTTT
TRBV9	NA	NA	TRBJ2-7	CASSPRTDYEQYF	TGTGCCAGCAGCCCCCGGACAGACTACGAGCAGTACTTC
TRBV12-3/TRBV12-4	NA	many	TRBJ2-1	CASGRGYNEQFF	TGTGCCAGCGGGAGAGGCTACAATGAGCAGTTCTTC